Presented here are 29 T cell receptor beta chains from one specimen sequenced in a study of T-cell reconstitution after alpha-beta-depleted transplantation in children. This sample's TCRbeta library carried unique molecular identifier barcodes. From the PCR reads, TCRdb called clonotypes with MiXCR, one entry per CDR3 protein. The sample records 300,000 to 350,000 distinct CDR3 sequences, around 25% being singletons. The source material was PBMCs, mostly from graft donor cells, sampled 180 days after TCRalphabeta/CD19-depleted stem cell transplant. The receptors were sampled from a male patient aged 10 to 17 who had a stem cell transplant for acute lymphoblastic leukemia, so the T cells may come from the graft donor.

The J gene is TRBJ2-2, the V gene TRBV12-3 or TRBV12-4, with 14 positions matching TRBD2. There are 17 residues in the CDR3. The ends lost 5 bases at V and 5 bases at J; junction bases unmatched: 7. This CDR3 is CASSGLAGGLQTGELFF. CDR3 DNA sequence: TGTGCCAGCAGTGGACTAGCGGGAGGACTCCAGACCGGGGAGCTGTTTTTT.

This chain joins TRBV29-1 and TRBJ2-5; the match to TRBD2 covers 12 bases. With 8 bases clipped from V and 6 bases from J, the junction kept 13 bases outside the gene matches. This CDR3 region has 15 residues. Germline V gene data show CDR1 as SQVTM and CDR2 as ANQGSEA. CDR3 protein: CSISPGLAGMKTQYF. The DNA for the CDR3 is TGCAGCATATCCCCCGGACTAGCGGGAATGAAGACCCAGTACTTC.

V gene TRBV7-9 combines with J gene TRBJ2-1; 11 nucleotides agree with TRBD2. Germline CDR1 reads SEHNR; CDR2 reads FQNEAQ (reference sequence). The CDR3 totals 17 residues. Unmatched junction bases numbered 10, after V lost 1 base and J lost 8 bases. CDR3 nucleotides: TGTGCCAGCAGCTTAGTCCTACTGACTAGCGGGAAGGATGAGCAGTTCTTC. Translating it yields CASSLVLLTSGKDEQFF.

In its sample, this clonotype was seen a few times. The J gene is TRBJ1-1, the V gene TRBV7-8; 8 nucleotides line up with TRBD1. In germline, CDR1 is SGHVS, CDR2 FQNEAQ. V dropped 5 bases and J dropped 5; count of bases not matched to a gene: 13. This CDR3 comprises 16 residues. CDR3 DNA: TGTGCCAGCAGCCTTAGGACAGGGCCCCGCGGGACTGAAGCTTTCTTT. Translation: CASSLRTGPRGTEAFF.

The chain is built from TRBV4-2 and TRBJ2-1; no clear D gene. CDR1 and CDR2 from the germline V gene are LGHNA and YNFKEQ. V lost 4 bases and J 10 bases, leaving 17 bases between the germline ends. CDR3 length equals 14 residues. The DNA of the CDR3 is TGTGCCAGCAGCCGCCTGCGATGGTCCCCCGAGCAGTTCTTC. Its protein product is CASSRLRWSPEQFF.

In its sample, this clonotype was seen many times. This chain uses TRBV9 with TRBJ1-6; D uncertain. Between the trimmed V and J ends, which lost 2 bases and 8 bases, there was a span of 8 bases. This CDR3 region has 13 residues. The V gene's germline CDR1 is SGDLS and CDR2 YYNGEE. The CDR3 bases are TGTGCCAGCAGCGTGGCGACCTATTCACCCCTCCACTTT. Translated: CASSVATYSPLHF.

This clonotype occurred a few times. The chain has TRBV4-1 and TRBJ2-7, with D possibly TRBD2 on 5 matching bases. V was pared by 3 bases and J by 4 bases, with 16 bases between. CDR1 is MGHRA and CDR2 is YSYEKL in the germline V gene. This CDR3 has 15 residues. This chain's CDR3 is CASSHPGLLDYEQYF. The CDR3 coding sequence is TGCGCCAGCAGCCATCCGGGCCTACTAGATTACGAGCAGTACTTC.

This clonotype was counted only a few times. This CDR3 is CASSLARRGGGIYEQYF. The CDR3 bases are TGTGCCAGCAGTTTAGCGCGGAGGGGAGGAGGAATCTACGAGCAGTACTTC. This chain uses TRBV12-3 or TRBV12-4 with TRBJ2-7; D is possibly TRBD2 (6 bases). The CDR3 consists of 17 residues. V lost 0 bases and J lost 3, with 18 bases in between.

The chain joins TRBV21-1 to TRBJ2-7; the D call TRBD1 from the table was never checked on the DNA. TRBV21-1 is a documented pseudogene. CDR3 length equals 18 residues. The CDR3 DNA reads as TGTGCCAGCAGCAAATATGGGGGTTCGGGGACAGGCTCCTACGAGCAGTACTTC. Its translation: CASSKYGGSGTGSYEQYF.

This clonotype has more than one count but fewer than ten. The V and J genes are TRBV7-3 and TRBJ2-2; TRBD1 is a possible D gene (6 bases). CDR1 and CDR2 (germline): SGHTA, FQGTGA. V dropped 5 bases and J dropped 7 bases, with 11 bases sitting between them. This CDR3 has 13 amino acids. The chain's CDR3 is CASSPYRDGELFF. The CDR3 DNA reads TGTGCCAGCAGCCCTTACAGGGACGGGGAGCTGTTTTTT.

The V gene is TRBV7-3, the J gene TRBJ2-1, with TRBD2 matching 9 bases. The junction had 6 bases not matched to a gene; V was cut back by 2 bases and J by 10 bases. Germline CDR1 is SGHTA and CDR2 is FQGTGA. CDR3 size: 14 residues. CDR3 residues: CASSLGGRAREQFF. The CDR3 DNA reads TGTGCCAGCAGCTTAGGCGGGAGGGCTCGGGAGCAGTTCTTC.

CDR3 sequence reads: CSAREGKLSNQPQHF. The CDR3 region has the DNA TGCAGTGCTAGAGAAGGCAAACTTAGCAATCAGCCCCAGCATTTT. The chain carries TRBV20-1 and TRBJ1-5; no clear D. This CDR3 has 15 residues. V shed 0 bases and J shed 0 bases, with 9 bases lying between them. Germline loops: CDR1 DFQATT, CDR2 SNEGSKA (reference sequence).

By share of the sample, this clonotype is medium-sized. The chain employs TRBV28 and TRBJ1-5, with 9 nucleotides matching TRBD1. The CDR3 is made up of 16 amino acids. V gave up 6 bases and J gave up 2 bases; unmatched junction bases: 8. Germline lookup yields CDR1 MDHEN and CDR2 SYDVKM. CDR3 DNA: TGTGCCAGCAGGGGAGGACAGGGGCGGGGCAATCAGCCCCAGCATTTT. It specifies CASRGGQGRGNQPQHF.

This clonotype was observed many times. The chain couples TRBV28 to TRBJ1-5, with TRBD1 matching over 8 bases. The V gene end was trimmed by 2 bases and the J gene end by 6 bases; junction bases not matched to a gene: 0. The CDR3 contains 13 residues. Germline CDR1 reads MDHEN; CDR2 reads SYDVKM. CDR3 amino acids: CASSLDRGQPQHF. The CDR3 DNA follows: TGTGCCAGCAGTTTAGACAGGGGTCAGCCCCAGCATTTT.

The chain couples TRBV11-2 to TRBJ2-3, with unresolved D. Trimming shortened V by 0 bases and J by 7 bases, and 5 bases separated the two germline ends. The CDR3 covers 12 residues. Germline V gene sequence: CDR1 SGHAT, CDR2 FQNNGV. The CDR3 region has the DNA TGTGCCAGCAGCTTAGATCAAAATACGCAGTATTTT. It encodes CASSLDQNTQYF.

This clonotype was recorded a few times. The rearrangement links TRBV20-1 to TRBJ2-5; D is possibly TRBD1 (7 bases). In germline, CDR1 is DFQATT, CDR2 SNEGSKA (reference sequence). Trimming took 3 bases from V and 4 from J, leaving 12 bases between them. This CDR3 spans 13 amino acids. The CDR3 sequence is CSASRGARETQYF. As DNA, the CDR3 is TGCAGTGCTAGCAGGGGGGCCAGAGAGACCCAGTACTTC.

In this sample, this clonotype turned up once. This chain joins TRBV7-3 and TRBJ2-1; D is unresolved. Per the germline V gene, CDR1 is SGHTA and CDR2 is FQGTGA. The CDR3 length is 16 residues. With 4 bases removed from V and 10 bases from J, the gap between germline ends came to 23 bases. CDR3 nucleotides: TGTGCCAGCAGCTCCGTTGGAAGTTCGGCTAGATGGGAGCAGTTCTTC. This sequence encodes CASSSVGSSARWEQFF.

This chain uses TRBV5-1 with TRBJ2-3; 10 bases map to TRBD1. V lost 3 bases, J lost 2 bases, and 3 bases stayed unmatched. The CDR3 totals 15 residues. CDR1 and CDR2 (germline): SGHRS, YFSETQ. CDR3 in amino acids: CASSWGQGLTDTQYF. As DNA, the CDR3 is TGCGCCAGCAGCTGGGGACAGGGGCTCACAGATACGCAGTATTTT.

The chain couples TRBV24-1 to TRBJ2-5; D perhaps matches TRBD2 (6 bases). Deletions cut 2 bases from V and 4 bases from J, with 16 bases between. The germline V gene encodes CDR1 KGHDR and CDR2 SFDVKD. The CDR3 sequence is 16 residues long. CDR3 residues: CATSDSSQLAGETQYF. CDR3 bases: TGTGCCACCAGTGATTCAAGTCAACTAGCTGGAGAGACCCAGTACTTC.

This clonotype was seen more than once but under ten times. The V and J genes are TRBV7-8 and TRBJ1-2; D is possibly TRBD1 (6 bases). The CDR3 has 18 residues. Trimming stripped 5 bases from V and 7 bases from J, with 29 bases between. The germline CDR1 and CDR2 sequences are SGHVS and FQNEAQ. The CDR3 DNA reads as TGTGCCAGCAGCCTCCGGATGGGGGGGCAAGAACTAAGGGGTGGCTACACCTTC. The encoded protein is CASSLRMGGQELRGGYTF. The full variable domain, completed using reference TRBV7-8 and TRBJ1-2, is GAGVSQSPRYKVAKRGQDVALRCDPISGHVSLFWYQQALGQGPEFLTYFQNEAQLDKSGLPSDRFFAERPEGSVSTLKIQRTQQEDSAVYLCASSLRMGGQELRGGYTFGSGTRLTVV.

The sample holds many counts of this clonotype. The chain carries TRBV5-1 and TRBJ2-7, with D perhaps matching TRBD1 or TRBD2 (5 bases each). The CDR3 extends over 14 amino acids. Germline V gene lookup returns CDR1 SGHRS and CDR2 YFSETQ. The V gene lost 0 bases and the J gene lost 5 bases, with 12 bases spanning the gap. The CDR3 DNA reads TGCGCCAGCAGCTTGGCAGTGGGACCCCACGAGCAGTACTTC. This sequence encodes CASSLAVGPHEQYF.

This clonotype occurred many times. This rearrangement joins TRBV5-1 to TRBJ2-1; TRBD2 is a possible D gene (5 bases). CDR1 SGHRS and CDR2 YFSETQ come from the germline V gene. The CDR3 has 12 amino acids. The V end was cut by 1 base, the J end by 7 bases, with 6 bases between. The chain's CDR3 is CASSLPGNEQFF. DNA for the CDR3: TGCGCCAGCAGCTTGCCGGGGAATGAGCAGTTCTTC.

The V call is TRBV20-1, the J call TRBJ2-1; D gene uncertain. Per germline, CDR1 DFQATT and CDR2 SNEGSKA (reference sequence). Trimming took 0 bases from V and 8 from J, leaving 8 bases between them. The CDR3 is 12 amino acids. The CDR3 nucleotides are TGCAGTGCTAGAGAAAGAGTCCATGAGCAGTTCTTC. This sequence encodes CSARERVHEQFF.

This clonotype was seen more than once but under ten times. This chain connects TRBV5-1 to TRBJ2-7, with D maybe TRBD1 (5 bases). Germline CDR1 SGHRS, CDR2 YFSETQ. The CDR3 runs to 16 residues. Trimming took off 3 bases at V and 4 bases at J, with 20 bases between the two ends. CDR3 bases: TGCGCCAGCAGCTCGGCTCGGCAGGGAATTTCGTACGAGCAGTACTTC. It is translated as CASSSARQGISYEQYF. Together with reference TRBV5-1 and TRBJ2-7, the CDR3 gives the full variable domain: KAGVTQTPRYLIKTRGQQVTLSCSPISGHRSVSWYQQTPGQGLQFLFEYFSETQRNKGNFPGRFSGRQFSNSRSEMNVSTLELGDSALYLCASSSARQGISYEQYFGPGTRLTVT.

The rearrangement links TRBV9 to TRBJ2-2, with D unclear. From germline, CDR1 is SGDLS and CDR2 YYNGEE. There are 14 residues in the CDR3. V lost 3 bases and J 0 bases, leaving 6 bases between the germline ends. CDR3 residues: CASSDWPNTGELFF. CDR3 bases: TGTGCCAGCAGCGACTGGCCGAACACCGGGGAGCTGTTTTTT.

The rearrangement uses TRBV6-1 and TRBJ2-1; 12 bases agree with TRBD2. Trimming at V came to 4 bases and at J to 2 bases, leaving 3 bases not matched to a gene. The CDR3 consists of 16 residues. The germline V gene encodes CDR1 MNHNS and CDR2 SASEGT. CDR3 loop: CASSARTSGAYNEQFF. The CDR3, as DNA: TGTGCCAGCAGTGCCCGGACTAGCGGGGCCTACAATGAGCAGTTCTTC.

This chain uses TRBV20-1 with TRBJ2-7; weak D call: TRBD2 (6 bases). Trimming left V 5 bases short and J 5 bases short, with 19 bases between. This CDR3 spans 14 amino acids. The germline CDR1 and CDR2 sequences are DFQATT and SNEGSKA (reference sequence). The CDR3 bases are TGCAGTGCTTCGCCTAGCGACAACCCGAACGAGCAGTACTTC. It translates to CSASPSDNPNEQYF.

Comments on this clonotype: Relative to the germline gene, one junction end is altered; a read error may explain this. The rearrangement joins TRBV5-1 to TRBJ2-2, with 13 bases matching TRBD2. The CDR3 has 17 residues. Germline-derived CDR1 and CDR2 are SGHRS and YFSETQ. CDR3 in amino acids: CAGSKGLAGLNTGELFF. The CDR3 DNA is TGCGCCGGCAGCAAGGGACTAGCGGGGCTGAACACCGGGGAGCTGTTTTTT.

This clonotype showed up just a few times. This chain connects TRBV15 to TRBJ2-1, with TRBD2 as a possible D gene (6 bases). Germline V gives CDR1 LNHNV, CDR2 YYDKDF (reference sequence). V was pared by 3 bases and J by 3 bases, with 12 bases between. CDR3 length: 15 amino acids. The CDR3 sequence: CATSSSGRGYNEQFF. The CDR3 DNA follows: TGTGCCACCAGCAGTTCCGGGAGAGGCTACAATGAGCAGTTCTTC. Together with reference TRBV15 and TRBJ2-1, the CDR3 gives the full variable domain: DAMVIQNPRYQVTQFGKPVTLSCSQTLNHNVMYWYQQKSSQAPKLLFHYYDKDFNNEADTPDNFQSRRPNTSFCFLDIRSPGLGDTAMYLCATSSSGRGYNEQFFGPGTRLTVL.